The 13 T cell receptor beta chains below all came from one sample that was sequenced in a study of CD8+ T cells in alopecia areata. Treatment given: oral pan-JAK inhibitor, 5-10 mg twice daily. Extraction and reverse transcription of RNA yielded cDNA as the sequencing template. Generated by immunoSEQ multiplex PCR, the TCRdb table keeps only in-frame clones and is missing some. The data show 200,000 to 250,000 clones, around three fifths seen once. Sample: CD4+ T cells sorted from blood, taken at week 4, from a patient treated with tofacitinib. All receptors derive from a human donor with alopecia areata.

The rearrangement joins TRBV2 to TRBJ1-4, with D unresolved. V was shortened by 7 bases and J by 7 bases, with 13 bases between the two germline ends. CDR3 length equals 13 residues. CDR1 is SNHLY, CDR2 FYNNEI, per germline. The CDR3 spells CASIRRVAEKLFF. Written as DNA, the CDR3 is TGTGCCAGCATCCGGAGGGTGGCTGAAAAACTGTTTTTT.

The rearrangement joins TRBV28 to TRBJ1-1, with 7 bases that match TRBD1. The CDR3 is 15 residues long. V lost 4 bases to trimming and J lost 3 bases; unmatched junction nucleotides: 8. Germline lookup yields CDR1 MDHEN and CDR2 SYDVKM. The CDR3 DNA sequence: TGTGCCAGCAGTTCCCCGGACAGGCGAGACACTGAAGCTTTCTTT. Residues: CASSSPDRRDTEAFF.

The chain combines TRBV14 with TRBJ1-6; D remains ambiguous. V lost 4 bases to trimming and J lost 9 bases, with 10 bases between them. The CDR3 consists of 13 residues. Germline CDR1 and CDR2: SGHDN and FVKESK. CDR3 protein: CASSPRMGSPLHF. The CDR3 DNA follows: TGTGCCAGCAGCCCCCGGATGGGTTCACCCCTCCACTTT.

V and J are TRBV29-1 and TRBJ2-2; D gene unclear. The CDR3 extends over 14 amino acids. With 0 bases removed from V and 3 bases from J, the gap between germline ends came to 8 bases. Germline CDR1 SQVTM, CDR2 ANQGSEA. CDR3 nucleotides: TGCAGCGTTGAAGATCGCAGTTACACCGGGGAGCTGTTTTTT. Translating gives CSVEDRSYTGELFF.

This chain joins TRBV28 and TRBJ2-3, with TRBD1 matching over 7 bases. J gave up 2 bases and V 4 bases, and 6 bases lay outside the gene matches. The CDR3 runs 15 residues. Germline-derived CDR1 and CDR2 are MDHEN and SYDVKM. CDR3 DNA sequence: TGTGCCAGCAGTTCCTTACAGGGGCACACAGATACGCAGTATTTT. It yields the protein CASSSLQGHTDTQYF.

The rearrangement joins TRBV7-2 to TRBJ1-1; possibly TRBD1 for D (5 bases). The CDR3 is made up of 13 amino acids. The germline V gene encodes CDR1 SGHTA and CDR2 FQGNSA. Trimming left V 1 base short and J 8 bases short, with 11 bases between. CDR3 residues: CASSLERTSEAFF. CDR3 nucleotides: TGTGCCAGCAGCTTAGAGAGGACATCGGAAGCTTTCTTT.

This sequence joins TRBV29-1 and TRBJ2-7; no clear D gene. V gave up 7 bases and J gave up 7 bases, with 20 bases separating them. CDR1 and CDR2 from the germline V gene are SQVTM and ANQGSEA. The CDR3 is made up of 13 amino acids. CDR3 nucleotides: TGCAGCGCCTCGGTCCAGGCGGTAGGAGAGCAGTACTTC. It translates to CSASVQAVGEQYF.

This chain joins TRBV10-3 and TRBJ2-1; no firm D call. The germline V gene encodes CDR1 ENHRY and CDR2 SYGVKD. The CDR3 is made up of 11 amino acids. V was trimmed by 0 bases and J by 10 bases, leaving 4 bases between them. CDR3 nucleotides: TGTGCCATCAGTGAGTCCGGGGAGCAGTTCTTC. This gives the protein CAISESGEQFF.

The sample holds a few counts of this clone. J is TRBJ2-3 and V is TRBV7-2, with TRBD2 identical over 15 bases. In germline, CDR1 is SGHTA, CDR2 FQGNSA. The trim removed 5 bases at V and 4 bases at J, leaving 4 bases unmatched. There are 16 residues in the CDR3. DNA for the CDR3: TGTGCCAGCAGCCGGGGACTAGCGGGGGGTCCAGATACGCAGTATTTT. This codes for CASSRGLAGGPDTQYF.

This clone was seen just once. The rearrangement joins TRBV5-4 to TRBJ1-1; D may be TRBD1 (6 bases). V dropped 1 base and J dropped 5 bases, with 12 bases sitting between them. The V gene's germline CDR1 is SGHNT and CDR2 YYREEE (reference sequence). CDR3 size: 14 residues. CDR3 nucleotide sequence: TGTGCCAGCAGCTTGACAGGGTCGGGGACTGAAGCTTTCTTT. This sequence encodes CASSLTGSGTEAFF.

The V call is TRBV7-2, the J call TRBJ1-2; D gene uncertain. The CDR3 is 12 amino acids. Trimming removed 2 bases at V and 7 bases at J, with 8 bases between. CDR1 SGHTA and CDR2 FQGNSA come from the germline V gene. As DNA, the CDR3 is TGTGCCAGCAGCTTATCTTGGGGTGGCTACACCTTC. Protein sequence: CASSLSWGGYTF. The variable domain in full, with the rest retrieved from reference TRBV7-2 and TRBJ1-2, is GAGVSQSPSNKVTEKGKDVELRCDPISGHTALYWYRQSLGQGLEFLIYFQGNSAPDKSGLPSDRFSAERTGGSVSTLTIQRTQQEDSAVYLCASSLSWGGYTFGSGTRLTVV.

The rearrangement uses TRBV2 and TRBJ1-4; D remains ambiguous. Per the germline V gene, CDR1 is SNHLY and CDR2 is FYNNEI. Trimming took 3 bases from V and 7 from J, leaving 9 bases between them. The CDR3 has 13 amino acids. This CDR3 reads CASSEAVGEKLFF. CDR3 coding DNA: TGTGCCAGCAGTGAGGCGGTGGGTGAAAAACTGTTTTTT.

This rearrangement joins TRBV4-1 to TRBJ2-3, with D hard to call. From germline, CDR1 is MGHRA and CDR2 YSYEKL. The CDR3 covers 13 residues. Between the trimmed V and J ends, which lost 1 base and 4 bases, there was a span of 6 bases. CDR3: CASSQGVADTQYF. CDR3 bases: TGCGCCAGCAGCCAAGGAGTCGCAGATACGCAGTATTTT.